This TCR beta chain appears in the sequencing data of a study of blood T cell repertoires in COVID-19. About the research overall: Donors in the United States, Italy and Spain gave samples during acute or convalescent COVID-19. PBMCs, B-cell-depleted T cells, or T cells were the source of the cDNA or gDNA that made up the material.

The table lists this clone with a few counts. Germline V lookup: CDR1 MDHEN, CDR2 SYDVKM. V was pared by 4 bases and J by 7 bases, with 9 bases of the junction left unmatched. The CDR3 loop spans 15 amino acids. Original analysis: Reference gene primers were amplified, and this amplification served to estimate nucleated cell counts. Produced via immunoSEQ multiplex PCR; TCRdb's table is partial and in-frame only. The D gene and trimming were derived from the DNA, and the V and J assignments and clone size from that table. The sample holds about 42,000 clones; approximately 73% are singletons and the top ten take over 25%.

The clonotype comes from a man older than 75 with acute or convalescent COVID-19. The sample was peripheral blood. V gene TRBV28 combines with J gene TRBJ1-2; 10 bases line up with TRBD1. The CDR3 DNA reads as TGTGCCAGCAGTTGCTCCCCGGGACAGGGGTGTGGCTACACCTTC. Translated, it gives CASSCSPGQGCGYTF.